Listed here is a single TCR beta chain. No conserved phenylalanine or tryptophan ends this CDR3, so it is likely a read error. It is unclear where the CDR3 begins or ends on the DNA, so no DNA is shown, and the CDR3 is as TCRdb lists it. The data derive from a study of Graves' ophthalmopathy and Graves' hyperthyroidism. Beta-chain TCR CDR3 regions were amplified from RNA transcripts. The workflow started with a first-round RT-PCR run with HTBI primers and then moved on to a second-round multiplex PCR. MiXCR, applied by TCRdb to the multiplex PCR reads, yields one record per CDR3 protein. In the table there are around 470,000 distinct CDR3 sequences, roughly an eighth of which are singletons. CDR1 is SGHTA, CDR2 FQGTGA, per germline. Ends included, the CDR3 has 15 residues.

This chain joins TRBV7-3 and TRBJ1-1; the listed D gene, TRBD1, was not tested against the DNA. The sample taken for sequencing was blood. The sequence was collected from a woman between 25 and 40 years old with Graves' ophthalmopathy. The CDR3 is CASSASGGQNTEACY.